The sequence of this TCR beta chain was determined in a study of monozygotic twins with inflammatory bowel disease. TCRdb re-called the 5' RACE reads; every CDR3 protein appears as one record, without DNA. Its table records about 420,000 distinct CDR3 sequences. The CDR3 spans 16 residues. Germline CDR1 reads SEHNR; CDR2 reads FQNEAQ (reference sequence). The chain employs TRBV7-9 and TRBJ2-7; TCRdb picks TRBD1, but there is no DNA to check that call. The receptor was isolated from a human donor with ulcerative colitis or Crohn's disease, or a healthy co-twin of an affected twin (not recorded which). What was sequenced was blood. Here the CDR3 reads CASSLVVGARSYEQYF.